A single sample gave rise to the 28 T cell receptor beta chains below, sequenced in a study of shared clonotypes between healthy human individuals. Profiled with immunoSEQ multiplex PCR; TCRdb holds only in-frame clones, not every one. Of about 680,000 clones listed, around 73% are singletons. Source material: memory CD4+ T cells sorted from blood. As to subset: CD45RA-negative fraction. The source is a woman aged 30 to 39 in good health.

The CDR3 spells CASSPGQGVRGELFF. The CDR3 DNA follows: TGCGCCAGCAGTCCCGGACAGGGAGTAAGGGGGGAGCTGTTTTTT. The chain carries TRBV5-1 and TRBJ2-2, with 8 bases fitting TRBD1. CDR1 and CDR2 from the germline V gene are SGHRS and YFSETQ. Losses at the gene ends were 5 bases for V and 8 bases for J; bases not matched to a gene: 11. CDR3 length equals 15 residues.

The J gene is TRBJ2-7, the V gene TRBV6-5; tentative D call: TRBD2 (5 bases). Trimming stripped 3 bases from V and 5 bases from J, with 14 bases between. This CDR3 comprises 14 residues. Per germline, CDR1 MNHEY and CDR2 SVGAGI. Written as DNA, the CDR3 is TGTGCCAGCAGTTATTCACTAGTCAAGAACGAGCAGTACTTC. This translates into CASSYSLVKNEQYF.

The CDR3: CASSLDRRTTDTQYF. In nucleotides, the CDR3 is TGTGCCAGCAGCTTAGACCGGCGGACCACAGATACGCAGTATTTT. V usage is TRBV7-8 and J usage is TRBJ2-3; unclear D gene. Trimming shortened V by 1 base and J by 2 bases, and 10 bases separated the two germline ends. Germline CDR1 is SGHVS and CDR2 is FQNEAQ. This CDR3 contains 15 residues.

Written as DNA, the CDR3 is TGCGCCAGCAGCTTGGCCATGGGCCCTTGGGAGACCCAGTACTTC. Amino acid sequence: CASSLAMGPWETQYF. The rearrangement joins TRBV5-1 to TRBJ2-5, with D uncertain. Trimming stripped 0 bases from V and 5 bases from J, with 14 bases between. This CDR3 is built from 15 residues. CDR1 is SGHRS and CDR2 is YFSETQ in the germline V gene.

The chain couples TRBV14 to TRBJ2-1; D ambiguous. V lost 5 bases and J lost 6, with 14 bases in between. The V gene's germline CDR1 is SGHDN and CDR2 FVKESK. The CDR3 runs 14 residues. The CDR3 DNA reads TGTGCCAGCAGCGGGATTCTAGAATCCAATGAGCAGTTCTTC. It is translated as CASSGILESNEQFF.

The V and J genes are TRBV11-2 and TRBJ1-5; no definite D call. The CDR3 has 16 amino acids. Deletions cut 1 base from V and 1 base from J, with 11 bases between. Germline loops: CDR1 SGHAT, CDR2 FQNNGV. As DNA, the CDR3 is TGTGCCAGCAGCTTAGGGAGTAGCCCCAGCAATCAGCCCCAGCATTTT. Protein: CASSLGSSPSNQPQHF.

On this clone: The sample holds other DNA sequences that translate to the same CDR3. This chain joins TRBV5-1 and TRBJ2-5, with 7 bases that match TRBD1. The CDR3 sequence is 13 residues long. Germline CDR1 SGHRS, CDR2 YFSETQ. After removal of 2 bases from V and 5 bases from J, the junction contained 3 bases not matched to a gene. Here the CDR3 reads CASSFQGDETQYF. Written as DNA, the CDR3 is TGCGCCAGCAGCTTCCAGGGGGACGAGACCCAGTACTTC.

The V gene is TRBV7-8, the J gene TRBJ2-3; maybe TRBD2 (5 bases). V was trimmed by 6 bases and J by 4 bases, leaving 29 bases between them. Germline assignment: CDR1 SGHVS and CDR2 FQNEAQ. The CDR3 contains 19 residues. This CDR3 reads CASRKRTFGVGTLADTQYF. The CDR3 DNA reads TGTGCCAGCAGAAAAAGGACTTTCGGTGTCGGAACATTGGCAGATACGCAGTATTTT.

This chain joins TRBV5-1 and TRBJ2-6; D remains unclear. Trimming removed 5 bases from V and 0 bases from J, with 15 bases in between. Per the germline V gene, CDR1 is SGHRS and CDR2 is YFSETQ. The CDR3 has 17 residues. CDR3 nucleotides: TGCGCCAGCAGGTTAGACCGCAGTCGCTCTGGGGCCAACGTCCTGACTTTC. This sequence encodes CASRLDRSRSGANVLTF.

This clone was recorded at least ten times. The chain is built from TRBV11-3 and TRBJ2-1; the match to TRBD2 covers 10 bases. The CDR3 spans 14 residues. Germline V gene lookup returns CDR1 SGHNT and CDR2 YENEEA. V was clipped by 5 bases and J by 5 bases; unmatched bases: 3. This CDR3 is CASSESGGDNEQFF. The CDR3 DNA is TGTGCCAGCAGCGAGAGCGGGGGGGACAATGAGCAGTTCTTC. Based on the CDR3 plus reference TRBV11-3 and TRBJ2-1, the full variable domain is EAGVVQSPRYKIIEKKQPVAFWCNPISGHNTLYWYLQNLGQGPELLIRYENEEAVDDSQLPKDRFSAERLKGVDSTLKIQPAELGDSAVYLCASSESGGDNEQFFGPGTRLTVL.

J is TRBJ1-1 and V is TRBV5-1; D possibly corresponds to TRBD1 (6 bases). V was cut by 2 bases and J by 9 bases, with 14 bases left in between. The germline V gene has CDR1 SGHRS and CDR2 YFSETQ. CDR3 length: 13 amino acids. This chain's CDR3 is CASSFGQTGQAFF. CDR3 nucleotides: TGCGCCAGCAGCTTTGGACAGACAGGCCAAGCTTTCTTT.

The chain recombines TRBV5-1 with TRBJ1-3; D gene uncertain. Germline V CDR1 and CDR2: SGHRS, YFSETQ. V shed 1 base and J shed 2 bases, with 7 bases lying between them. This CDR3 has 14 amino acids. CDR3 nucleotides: TGCGCCAGCAGCTTGAACACTCCTGGAAACACCATATATTTT. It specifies CASSLNTPGNTIYF.

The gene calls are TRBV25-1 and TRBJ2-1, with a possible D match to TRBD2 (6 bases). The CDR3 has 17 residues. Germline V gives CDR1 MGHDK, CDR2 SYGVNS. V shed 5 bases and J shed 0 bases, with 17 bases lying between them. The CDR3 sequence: CASSPRGAGSSYNEQFF. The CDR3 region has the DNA TGTGCCAGCAGTCCCCGTGGGGCGGGAAGCTCCTACAATGAGCAGTTCTTC. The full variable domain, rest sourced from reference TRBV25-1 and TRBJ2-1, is EADIYQTPRYLVIGTGKKITLECSQTMGHDKMYWYQQDPGMELHLIHYSYGVNSTEKGDLSSESTVSRIRTEHFPLTLESARPSHTSQYLCASSPRGAGSSYNEQFFGPGTRLTVL.

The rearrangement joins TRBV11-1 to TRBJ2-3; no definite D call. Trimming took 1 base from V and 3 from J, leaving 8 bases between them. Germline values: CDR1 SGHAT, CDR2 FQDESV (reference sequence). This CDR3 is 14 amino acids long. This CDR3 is CASSLGRKTDTQYF. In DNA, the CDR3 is TGTGCCAGCAGCTTAGGACGCAAGACAGATACGCAGTATTTT.

The CDR3 here is CASKRQGTSYEQYF. The CDR3 DNA reads as TGTGCCAGCAAAAGACAGGGGACGTCCTACGAGCAGTACTTC. The genes are TRBV2 and TRBJ2-7; TRBD1 matches at 8 bases. The CDR3 is 14 amino acids. The junction had 6 bases not matched to a gene; V was cut back by 7 bases and J by 1 base. Germline CDR1 SNHLY, CDR2 FYNNEI.

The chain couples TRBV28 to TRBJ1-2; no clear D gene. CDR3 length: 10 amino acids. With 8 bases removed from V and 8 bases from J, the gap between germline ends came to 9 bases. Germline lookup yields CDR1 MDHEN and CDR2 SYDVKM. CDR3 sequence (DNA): TGTGCCAGCGCCGACACGGGCTACACCTTC. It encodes CASADTGYTF.

The CDR3 coding sequence is TGTGCCAGCAGTTTATCCCCTCCTCAGCGGGACTACGAGCAGTTCTTC. Its protein product is CASSLSPPQRDYEQFF. The chain couples TRBV28 to TRBJ2-1; 7 bases align to TRBD2. V was pared by 1 base and J by 10 bases, with 13 bases of the junction left unmatched. The CDR3 extends over 16 amino acids. Per the germline V gene, CDR1 is MDHEN and CDR2 is SYDVKM.

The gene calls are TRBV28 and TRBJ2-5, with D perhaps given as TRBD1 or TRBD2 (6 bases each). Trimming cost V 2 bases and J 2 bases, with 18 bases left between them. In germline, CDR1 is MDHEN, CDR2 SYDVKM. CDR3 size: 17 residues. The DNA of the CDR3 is TGTGCCAGCAGTTTAACCGCTGGAGGGGGTGGGCAAGAGACCCAGTACTTC. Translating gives CASSLTAGGGGQETQYF. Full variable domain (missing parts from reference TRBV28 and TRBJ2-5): DVKVTQSSRYLVKRTGEKVFLECVQDMDHENMFWYRQDPGLGLRLIYFSYDVKMKEKGDIPEGYSVSREKKERFSLILESASTNQTSMYLCASSLTAGGGGQETQYFGPGTRLLVL.

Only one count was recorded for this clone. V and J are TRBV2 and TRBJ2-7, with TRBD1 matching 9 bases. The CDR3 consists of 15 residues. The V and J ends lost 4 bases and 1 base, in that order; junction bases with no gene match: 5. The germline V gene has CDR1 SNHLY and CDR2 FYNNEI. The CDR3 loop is CASSASDRGSYEQYF. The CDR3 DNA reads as TGTGCCAGCAGTGCCTCGGACAGGGGATCCTACGAGCAGTACTTC. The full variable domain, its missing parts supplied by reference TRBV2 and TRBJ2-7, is EPEVTQTPSHQVTQMGQEVILRCVPISNHLYFYWYRQILGQKVEFLVSFYNNEISEKSEIFDDQFSVERPDGSNFTLKIRSTKLEDSAMYFCASSASDRGSYEQYFGPGTRLTVT.

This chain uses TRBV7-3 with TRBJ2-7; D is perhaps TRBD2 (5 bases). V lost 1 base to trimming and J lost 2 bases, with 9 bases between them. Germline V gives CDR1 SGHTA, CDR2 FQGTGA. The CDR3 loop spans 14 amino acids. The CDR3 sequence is CASSLSGGAYEQYF. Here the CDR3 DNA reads TGTGCCAGCAGCTTAAGTGGAGGTGCCTACGAGCAGTACTTC.

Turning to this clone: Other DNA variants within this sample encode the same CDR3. This chain's CDR3 is CASSLLDTPYEQYF. Written as DNA, the CDR3 is TGTGCCAGCAGCTTGTTGGACACACCCTACGAGCAGTACTTC. The chain uses TRBV5-6 and TRBJ2-7; D might be TRBD1 (5 bases). Trimming took off 1 base at V and 2 bases at J, with 10 bases between the two ends. Germline lookup yields CDR1 SGHDT and CDR2 YYEEEE. This CDR3 comprises 14 residues.

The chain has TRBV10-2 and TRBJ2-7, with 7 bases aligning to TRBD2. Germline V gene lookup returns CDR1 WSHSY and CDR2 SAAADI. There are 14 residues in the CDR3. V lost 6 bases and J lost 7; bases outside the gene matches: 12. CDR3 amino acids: CASSSRTRSGEQYF. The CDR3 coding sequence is TGCGCCAGCAGCTCCCGGACTAGATCTGGGGAGCAGTACTTC.

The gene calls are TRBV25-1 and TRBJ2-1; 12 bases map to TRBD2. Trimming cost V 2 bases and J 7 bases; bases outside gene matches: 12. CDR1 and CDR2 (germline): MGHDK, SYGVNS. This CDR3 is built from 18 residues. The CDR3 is CASSEALSTSGSGNEQFF. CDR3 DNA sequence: TGTGCCAGCAGTGAAGCTCTTTCGACTAGCGGGAGTGGGAATGAGCAGTTCTTC.

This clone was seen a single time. The CDR3 loop is CASSSLRAGGPETQYF. The DNA of the CDR3 is TGTGCCAGTAGTAGCCTCCGGGCAGGGGGGCCAGAGACCCAGTACTTC. The rearrangement joins TRBV19 to TRBJ2-5, with D tentatively TRBD1 (7 bases). This CDR3 comprises 16 residues. Trimming cost V 4 bases and J 4 bases, with 19 bases left between them. Germline V gene sequence: CDR1 LNHDA, CDR2 SQIVND (reference sequence).

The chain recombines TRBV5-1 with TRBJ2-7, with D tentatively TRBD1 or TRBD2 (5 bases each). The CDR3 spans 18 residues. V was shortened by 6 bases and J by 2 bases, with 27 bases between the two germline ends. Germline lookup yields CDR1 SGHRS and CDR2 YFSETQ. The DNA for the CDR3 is TGCGCCAGCACCCCCGGTCCCGCGACCGGGACGAAGACCTACGAGCAGTACTTC. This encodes CASTPGPATGTKTYEQYF.

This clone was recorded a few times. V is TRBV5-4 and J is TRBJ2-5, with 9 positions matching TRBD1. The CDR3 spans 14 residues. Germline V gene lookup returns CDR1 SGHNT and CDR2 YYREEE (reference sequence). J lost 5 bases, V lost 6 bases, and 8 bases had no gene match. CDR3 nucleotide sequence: TGTGCCAGCAAGCCACAGGGGGCAAGCGAGACCCAGTACTTC. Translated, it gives CASKPQGASETQYF.

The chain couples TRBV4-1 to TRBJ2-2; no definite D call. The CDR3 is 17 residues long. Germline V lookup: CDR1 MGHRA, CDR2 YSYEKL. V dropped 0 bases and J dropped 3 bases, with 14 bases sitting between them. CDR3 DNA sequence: TGCGCCAGCAGCCAAGATATACAGAGTTGGGACACCGGGGAGCTGTTTTTT. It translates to CASSQDIQSWDTGELFF.

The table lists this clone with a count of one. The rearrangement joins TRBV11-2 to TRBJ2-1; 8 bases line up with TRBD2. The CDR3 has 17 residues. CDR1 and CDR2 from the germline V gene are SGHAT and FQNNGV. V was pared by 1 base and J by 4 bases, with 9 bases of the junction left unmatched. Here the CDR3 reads CASSLARVAGPYNEQFF. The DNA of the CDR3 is TGTGCCAGCAGCTTAGCTCGAGTAGCGGGACCATACAATGAGCAGTTCTTC.